These T cell receptor beta chains were read from a single sample in a study of cytomegalovirus exposure and HLA in healthy donors. Sequencing used immunoSEQ multiplex PCR; TCRdb keeps in-frame clones, though not all of them. The ten top clones account for 3.5% to 4%, within a sample of some 41,000 clones. The sequencing sample was made of PBMCs. All receptors derive from a male donor in good health and CMV-seronegative. Both conserved end residues are trimmed from each CDR3.

TRBJ1-6 TRBV30 AWSVEGRGSPLH
TRBJ2-1 TRBV4-1 ASSLNTLNEQF
TRBJ1-2 TRBV6-5 ASSSHRGGQGYT
TRBJ1-1 TRBV30 AKSLGGGTEAF
TRBJ1-1 TRBV29-1 SVDRTGRDFEAF
TRBJ2-7 TRBV5-1 ASKWGGSYEQY
TRBJ2-7 TRBV6-5 ASSSRGYEQY
TRBJ1-1 TRBV19 ASSIGDRITEAF
TRBJ1-1 TRBV5-4 ASSGTGGETMNTEAF
TRBJ1-4 TRBV5-1 ASSQLQGSNEKLF
TRBJ2-7 TRBV2 ASSTYLAGEGEQY
. TRBV20-1 SARRDYEQY
TRBJ1-1 TRBV5-1 ASRDIGKAF
TRBJ2-2 TRBV14 ASSQEQNTGELF
TRBJ1-2 TRBV7-9 ASSPPGHLYGYT
TRBJ2-2 TRBV2 ASRLSNTGELF
TRBJ1-2 TRBV11-2 ASSSGPQLDRELDGYT
TRBJ1-1 TRBV9 ASSPTGKDTEAF
TRBJ2-2 TRBV18 ASSPRTRGTGELF
TRBJ2-3 TRBV29-1 SVWTTGGSGGLTDTQY
TRBJ2-1 TRBV19 ASSTRQGSHNEQF
TRBJ2-1 TRBV19 ASWDRGYEQF
TRBJ1-3 TRBV9 ASSSDSGNTIY